These T cell receptor beta chains were read from a single sample in a study of blood T cell repertoires in COVID-19. The method was immunoSEQ multiplex PCR; TCRdb's version includes in-frame clones alone and lacks a portion of them. Of approximately 180,000 clones in the sample, roughly 87% are singletons; the top ten hold 20% to 25%. Sample: peripheral blood. The receptors come from a man in his 60s with active or convalescent COVID-19. CDR3s include the opening cysteine and the closing phenylalanine or tryptophan. D genes are given only for firm matches. Clone size is shown for a subset of rows, as once, few, many or a class of expanded clone.

j_call,clone_size,v_call,d_call,cdr3_nt,cdr3_aa
TRBJ1-2,.,TRBV7-9,.,TGTGCCAGCAGCCCAACAGGGATCGACTACACCTTC,CASSPTGIDYTF
TRBJ1-2,.,TRBV29-1,.,TGCAGCGTTGAATCAGGCTATCTAAACTATGGCTACACCTTC,CSVESGYLNYGYTF
TRBJ1-2,.,TRBV19,TRBD1,TGTGCCAGTAGTGACCAGACAGGGGACTATGGCTACACCTTC,CASSDQTGDYGYTF
TRBJ2-2,.,TRBV5-4,.,TGTGCCAGCAGCTTGAGTACAGCTACTGGCGGGGAGCTGTTTTTT,CASSLSTATGGELFF
TRBJ1-5,.,TRBV18,.,TGTGCCAGCTCACCGCAAGCTAGGGGTAAGCCCCAGCATTTT,CASSPQARGKPQHF
TRBJ2-3,.,TRBV27,.,TGTGCCAGCAGTCCCCGGACTATGATCGGGCAGTATTTT,CASSPRTMIGQYF
TRBJ2-1,.,TRBV2,TRBD2,TGTGCCAGCAGCACGAGAAGCGGGGAAGAGCAGTTCTTC,CASSTRSGEEQFF
TRBJ1-2,.,TRBV2,.,TGTGCCAGCAGAGGAGAGGTCTCTAACTATGGCTACACCTTC,CASRGEVSNYGYTF
TRBJ2-2,.,TRBV28,.,TGTGCCAGCAGTTTGGGAGATTTATTAAACACCGGGGAGCTGTTTTTT,CASSLGDLLNTGELFF
TRBJ1-5,.,TRBV12-5,TRBD1,TGTGCTAGTGGTCCGGGGGACAGGACGCATCAGCCCCAGCATTTT,CASGPGDRTHQPQHF
TRBJ1-4,.,TRBV2,.,TGTGCCAGCAGCCAAGGGGCAGGGGTTAAAAAACTGTTTTTT,CASSQGAGVKKLFF
TRBJ2-7,once,TRBV14,TRBD1,TGTGCCAGCAGCTTACCTCCGGGACAGGGGGTCGAGCAGTACTTC,CASSLPPGQGVEQYF
TRBJ2-3,.,TRBV10-1,.,TGCGCCAGCAGTGAGTCAAGGGGGGGGCCTAGCACAGATACGCAGTATTTT,CASSESRGGPSTDTQYF
TRBJ1-5,.,TRBV6-6,.,TGTGCCAGCAAGGACGGAGGTCAGCCCCAGCATTTT,CASKDGGQPQHF
TRBJ2-5,.,TRBV6-1,TRBD2,TGTGCCAGCAGTGAATACAGCGGGGGAGAGACCCAGTACTTC,CASSEYSGGETQYF
TRBJ1-5,.,TRBV20-1,.,TGCAGTGCTAGTCGGCAGGGGAATCAGCCCCAGCATTTT,CSASRQGNQPQHF